This T cell receptor (beta chain) comes out of a study of blood T cell repertoires in COVID-19. Turning to the study itself: Acute-phase and convalescent COVID-19 samples originated in the United States, Italy and Spain. The analysed material was cDNA or gDNA that came from T cells, B-cell-depleted T cells, or PBMCs.

The CDR3 is 15 amino acids. The ends were cut back, 2 bases at V and 1 base at J, with 8 bases in the middle. The germline CDR1 and CDR2 sequences are LGHDT and YNNKEL (reference sequence). Only a few counts were recorded for this clone. In the original processing: For nucleated cells, counts were estimated from reference gene primer amplification. This table comes from immunoSEQ multiplex PCR, and its TCRdb copy is limited to in-frame clones, with some not included. D and trimming were read from the DNA, whereas the V and J calls and clone size are those reported in that table. The sample includes some 29,000 clones, nearly 90% of them seen just once.

The sequenced sample consisted of peripheral blood. This TCR derives from a human donor in a cohort sampled during active COVID-19. V and J are TRBV3-1 (or the pseudogene TRBV3-2) and TRBJ2-2, with D possibly being TRBD2 (5 bases). The CDR3 spells CASSQLAGNTGELFF. Here the CDR3 DNA reads TGTGCCAGCAGCCAACTAGCAGGGAACACCGGGGAGCTGTTTTTT.